The 21 T cell receptor beta chains listed next were all sequenced from one sample in a study of regulatory and conventional T cells in RAG deficiency. Blood CD4+ CD25-low CD127-high conventional T cells supplied the genomic DNA template. Sequenced by immunoSEQ multiplex PCR; TCRdb stores in-frame clones only, minus some. The profile shows around 20,000 clones, around 94% of them singletons. A further study also used this sample, focusing on regulatory T cells. Turning to that study: The primer mix had 52 TRBV and 13 TRBJ primers.

Sequences were obtained from CD4+ T cells sorted from blood. These TCRs come from a human donor in good health.

The chain links TRBV19 to TRBJ1-1, with 7 bases that match TRBD1. V dropped 4 bases and J dropped 1; count of bases not matched to a gene: 9. Looked up from germline, CDR1 is LNHDA and CDR2 is SQIVND (reference sequence). The CDR3 is 16 residues long. The CDR3 DNA is TGTGCCAGTAGTAGAAGACAGGGAAGGGGGAACACTGAAGCTTTCTTT. This codes for CASSRRQGRGNTEAFF.

The count of this clone is one. This sequence joins TRBV7-9 and TRBJ2-1; 13 bases map to TRBD2. This CDR3 is built from 18 residues. V lost 4 bases to trimming and J lost 4 bases; unmatched junction nucleotides: 10. Per the germline V gene, CDR1 is SEHNR and CDR2 is FQNEAQ (reference sequence). The CDR3 region is CASSSILLAGGRYNEQFF. The CDR3 DNA follows: TGTGCCAGCAGCTCCATCCTACTAGCGGGGGGGCGGTACAATGAGCAGTTCTTC.

The CDR3 reads CASSLMASGPLSYNEQFF. The CDR3 bases are TGCGCCAGCAGCTTGATGGCTAGCGGCCCCCTCTCCTACAATGAGCAGTTCTTC. V and J are TRBV5-1 and TRBJ2-1; 7 bases agree with TRBD2. The CDR3 runs to 18 residues. With 1 base clipped from V and 0 bases from J, the junction kept 10 bases outside the gene matches. From germline, CDR1 is SGHRS and CDR2 YFSETQ.

This rearrangement joins TRBV5-6 to TRBJ2-3, with 9 bases that match TRBD1. Per germline, CDR1 SGHDT and CDR2 YYEEEE. J was trimmed by 8 bases and V by 3 bases; bases with no gene match: 10. The CDR3 sequence is 15 residues long. The CDR3 DNA is TGTGCCAGCAGCTGGGGGGGACAGGGAGGGAGTACGCAGTATTTT. This translates into CASSWGGQGGSTQYF.

This chain links TRBV5-4 with TRBJ1-1, with D uncertain. CDR3 length: 14 amino acids. The V gene lost 4 bases and the J gene lost 0 bases, with 10 bases spanning the gap. CDR1 is SGHNT and CDR2 is YYREEE in the germline V gene (reference sequence). CDR3 in amino acids: CASSKDLMNTEAFF. The CDR3 DNA is TGTGCCAGCAGCAAGGACCTCATGAACACTGAAGCTTTCTTT.

The chain combines TRBV5-1 with TRBJ1-2; 10 bases map to TRBD1. Germline CDR1 is SGHRS and CDR2 is YFSETQ. With 4 bases clipped from V and 10 bases from J, the junction kept 7 bases outside the gene matches. The CDR3 is 13 amino acids. CDR3 region: CASSTGQGTFYTF. The CDR3 DNA follows: TGCGCCAGCAGCACGGGACAGGGGACCTTCTACACCTTC.

The chain couples TRBV14 to TRBJ1-2; D is unclear. CDR1 SGHDN and CDR2 FVKESK come from the germline V gene. This CDR3 comprises 13 residues. The V end lost 1 base, the J end lost 4 bases, and 7 bases lay between the germline ends. The CDR3 region is CASSQVGPYGYTF. CDR3 DNA sequence: TGTGCCAGCAGCCAAGTAGGGCCCTATGGCTACACCTTC.

The J gene is TRBJ1-1, the V gene TRBV7-9; D is uncertain. V lost 0 bases and J 6 bases, leaving 5 bases between the germline ends. CDR1 SEHNR and CDR2 FQNEAQ come from the germline V gene (reference sequence). The CDR3 is 12 residues long. As DNA, the CDR3 is TGTGCCAGCAGCTTAGCCGGCCCTGAAGCTTTCTTT. This encodes CASSLAGPEAFF.

The chain couples TRBV18 to TRBJ2-3; a possible D gene is TRBD1 (5 bases). V shed 5 bases and J shed 5 bases, with 11 bases lying between them. Looked up from germline, CDR1 is KGHSH and CDR2 is LQKENI. The CDR3 contains 13 residues. The DNA for the CDR3 is TGTGCCAGCTCAATAGGGGTTCAAGATACGCAGTATTTT. Translating it yields CASSIGVQDTQYF.

V and J are TRBV6-1 and TRBJ1-2; D unclear. The CDR3 loop spans 12 amino acids. Trimming shortened V by 6 bases and J by 4 bases, and 9 bases separated the two germline ends. Germline-derived CDR1 and CDR2 are MNHNS and SASEGT. The CDR3 loop reads CASRTDFYGYTF. The CDR3 DNA follows: TGTGCCAGCAGGACGGACTTCTATGGCTACACCTTC.

This rearrangement joins TRBV14 to TRBJ2-5, with D unclear. The DNA end favors TRBJ2-7, so the J call may be wrong. CDR3 size: 13 residues. Germline V gene lookup returns CDR1 SGHDN and CDR2 FVKESK. The CDR3 region is CASGLGGTYEQYF. Written as DNA, the CDR3 is TGTGCCAGCGGGTTGGGCGGCACCTACGAGCAGTACTTC.

The chain employs TRBV7-2 and TRBJ1-1, with D unclear. Germline V lookup: CDR1 SGHTA, CDR2 FQGNSA. This CDR3 region has 12 residues. The V end was cut by 3 bases, the J end by 9 bases, with 11 bases between. The CDR3 coding sequence is TGTGCCAGCAGCTTCCCTCGGACTCAAGCTTTCTTT. Translating gives CASSFPRTQAFF.

V usage is TRBV6-1 and J usage is TRBJ2-1, with D perhaps assigned TRBD1 or TRBD2 (6 bases each). Germline V gene lookup returns CDR1 MNHNS and CDR2 SASEGT. The CDR3 sequence is 15 residues long. Deletions cut 7 bases from V and 0 bases from J, with 13 bases between. The CDR3 here is CASTKGGSSYNEQFF. DNA for the CDR3: TGTGCCAGCACAAAGGGGGGAAGCTCCTACAATGAGCAGTTCTTC.

The rearrangement links TRBV5-1 to TRBJ1-4; a possible D gene is TRBD1 (5 bases). V lost 0 bases and J lost 0, with 9 bases in between. CDR1 and CDR2 from the germline V gene are SGHRS and YFSETQ. The length of the CDR3 is 16 residues. In DNA form, the CDR3 reads TGCGCCAGCAGCTTGGCCGGGGGGGCAACTAATGAAAAACTGTTTTTT. Translation gives CASSLAGGATNEKLFF. Full variable domain (rest looked up from reference TRBV5-1 and TRBJ1-4): KAGVTQTPRYLIKTRGQQVTLSCSPISGHRSVSWYQQTPGQGLQFLFEYFSETQRNKGNFPGRFSGRQFSNSRSEMNVSTLELGDSALYLCASSLAGGATNEKLFFGSGTQLSVL.

This sequence joins TRBV7-9 and TRBJ2-1; 9 bases agree with TRBD1. The V and J ends lost 5 bases and 3 bases, in that order; junction bases with no gene match: 14. Germline loops: CDR1 SEHNR, CDR2 FQNEAQ (reference sequence). There are 18 residues in the CDR3. For the CDR3, the DNA is TGTGCCAGCAGCGAAGCTCGGTCCGGGACAGGGAACTACAATGAGCAGTTCTTC. It translates to CASSEARSGTGNYNEQFF.

The chain combines TRBV7-2 with TRBJ2-3; 9 positions agree with TRBD1. The CDR3 loop spans 14 amino acids. Germline CDR1 and CDR2: SGHTA and FQGNSA. J lost 6 bases, V lost 4 bases, and 5 bases had no gene match. The CDR3 nucleotides read TGTGCCAGCAGCTCGGACAGGGGTAGGGATACGCAGTATTTT. Its translation is CASSSDRGRDTQYF.

As concerns this clone: An end of the junction differs from the germline gene, which may be a read error. V is TRBV6-1 and J is TRBJ2-7; no reliable D call. Germline CDR1 is MNHNS and CDR2 is SASEGT. The CDR3 consists of 15 residues. CDR3 nucleotide sequence: TGTGCCAGCAGTGAATCCCAAACCTTCTCCCACGAGCAGTACTTC. This codes for CASSESQTFSHEQYF.

This clone was counted only a few times. One end of the junction is discordant with germline, which a read error may explain. The rearrangement links TRBV7-9 to TRBJ1-5; D call uncertain. Germline V gene data show CDR1 as SEHNR and CDR2 as FQNEAQ (reference sequence). The CDR3 loop spans 14 amino acids. CDR3 bases: TGTGCCAGCAGCTTAGCGGCGGGGAATCAGGCCCAGCATTTT. This encodes CASSLAAGNQAQHF.

The chain uses TRBV11-2 and TRBJ1-4; D possibly corresponds to TRBD1 (6 bases). The length of the CDR3 is 13 residues. Germline CDR1 and CDR2: SGHAT and FQNNGV. V lost 4 bases and J lost 11, with 14 bases in between. The CDR3 protein is CASSSGVTGKLFF. Here the CDR3 DNA reads TGTGCCAGCAGCTCTGGAGTAACAGGGAAACTGTTTTTT.

The CDR3 nucleotides read TGTGCCAGCAGTGCCCCGGGACAGGGGCAAGAGACCCAGTACTTC. This gives the protein CASSAPGQGQETQYF. This chain connects TRBV28 to TRBJ2-5, with TRBD1 matching over 10 bases. The J segment lost 2 bases and the V segment lost 5 bases, leaving 5 bases of the junction unmatched. The CDR3 runs to 15 residues. The germline V gene encodes CDR1 MDHEN and CDR2 SYDVKM.

The chain recombines TRBV5-6 with TRBJ2-7; TRBD2 agrees at 16 bases. Germline CDR1 and CDR2: SGHDT and YYEEEE. Trimming cost V 8 bases and J 4 bases; bases outside gene matches: 12. This CDR3 region has 17 residues. CDR3 coding DNA: TGTGCCAGGCCTTCTCCGGGACTAGCGGGGGGGCCTTACGAGCAGTACTTC. Translation gives CARPSPGLAGGPYEQYF.